One sample yielded the 18 T cell receptor beta chains listed below, sequenced in a study of CXCR3-negative and CXCR3-positive naive CD8 T cells. Overall study findings and caveats: Comparison of naive cells showed more hydrophobic TRB CDR3s in CXCR3-positive than in CXCR3-negative naive cells.

It was by 5' RACE with UMI labels that the TRB cDNA libraries were prepared. One entry per CDR3 protein, without DNA, is what TCRdb gives after re-calling the 5' RACE reads. In total, the table holds 90,000 to 150,000 distinct CDR3 sequences. The antigens these receptors bind are not known. The material sequenced was naive CXCR3+ CD8+ T cells from blood. Subset defined: CD45RO-CCR7+CD27+CD95- naive CD8+ T cells expressing CXCR3 (TNR3+). These receptors all come from a human donor in good health. Some clones in this sample may be carry-over from other donors' samples.

This chain joins TRBV18 and TRBJ1-1. The germline CDR1 and CDR2 sequences are KGHSH and LQKENI. The CDR3 runs to 13 residues. The CDR3 is CASSPTANTEAFF.

This CDR3 reads CASSLALADYNEQFF. The chain uses TRBV7-6 and TRBJ2-1. Germline V lookup: CDR1 SGHVS, CDR2 FNYEAQ. There are 15 residues in the CDR3.

The chain links TRBV7-2 to TRBJ2-1; TCRdb outputs TRBD1, but without DNA this stays unchecked. Germline CDR1 SGHTA, CDR2 FQGNSA. The CDR3 sequence is 12 residues long. CDR3: CASSFGGHEQFF.

The chain combines TRBV12-1 with TRBJ2-7; without DNA, the TCRdb call of TRBD1 cannot be checked. TRBV12-1 is classified as a pseudogene. CDR3 size: 14 residues. The CDR3 sequence is CASSPLDGLTSQYF.

This chain connects TRBV10-2 to TRBJ2-1; the D gene TCRdb calls, TRBD1, cannot be checked with no DNA. The CDR3 runs 17 residues. The germline V gene has CDR1 WSHSY and CDR2 SAAADI. The chain's CDR3 is CASSERGAGTLGDEQFF.

V usage is TRBV19 and J usage is TRBJ2-1. This CDR3 region has 15 residues. The germline V gene has CDR1 LNHDA and CDR2 SQIVND (reference sequence). CDR3 sequence: CASSLTESSYNEQFF.

The chain employs TRBV4-3 and TRBJ2-7; TCRdb outputs TRBD1, but without DNA this stays unchecked. The germline gives CDR1 LGHNA, CDR2 YSLEER. The CDR3 has 16 residues. The CDR3 spells CASSQAWTGLSYEQYF.

This chain joins TRBV5-1 and TRBJ1-4. The CDR3 runs to 15 residues. The germline CDR1 and CDR2 sequences are SGHRS and YFSETQ. The chain's CDR3 is CASSSVGRGEEKLFF.

The genes are TRBV29-1 and TRBJ1-1; the TCRdb D gene call, TRBD1, has no DNA to confirm it. This CDR3 contains 12 residues. Germline V gene data show CDR1 as SQVTM and CDR2 as ANQGSEA. This CDR3 is CSVEGGSAEAFF.

The V and J genes are TRBV7-6 and TRBJ2-7; checking the TCRdb D call of TRBD1 is not possible without DNA. CDR3 length equals 14 residues. In germline, CDR1 is SGHVS, CDR2 FNYEAQ. The CDR3 loop is CASSSRQGAGEQYF. Filled out from reference TRBV7-6 and TRBJ2-7, the complete variable domain reads GAGVSQSPRYKVTKRGQDVALRCDPISGHVSLYWYRQALGQGPEFLTYFNYEAQQDKSGLPNDRFSAERPEGSISTLTIQRTEQRDSAMYRCASSSRQGAGEQYFGPGTRLTVT.

The V call is TRBV4-2, the J call TRBJ1-2. This CDR3 contains 12 residues. Germline loops: CDR1 LGHNA, CDR2 YNFKEQ. CDR3 in amino acids: CASSQSFYGYTF.

The chain uses TRBV29-1 and TRBJ2-7; TCRdb reports TRBD1, a call that lacks DNA to check it against. There are 12 residues in the CDR3. Germline V gives CDR1 SQVTM, CDR2 ANQGSEA. CDR3 amino acids: CSVSGPDVEQYF.

This chain joins TRBV10-1 and TRBJ2-7; TCRdb calls TRBD2, which cannot be checked without DNA. The CDR3 is 17 amino acids. Germline V gene sequence: CDR1 WNHNN, CDR2 SYGVQD (reference sequence). CDR3 amino acids: CASSESQASGEHYEQYF.

The chain is built from TRBV28 and TRBJ2-3. Germline CDR1 is MDHEN and CDR2 is SYDVKM. The CDR3 length is 13 residues. The CDR3 here is CASGTTVGSTQYF.

The rearrangement joins TRBV7-9 to TRBJ1-3; as DNA is missing, the TRBD1 call by TCRdb cannot be tested. Germline V CDR1 and CDR2: SEHNR, FQNEAQ (reference sequence). The CDR3 is 13 amino acids. The CDR3 here is CASLQGTGNTIYF.

The chain joins TRBV28 to TRBJ2-5; TCRdb's D call of TRBD1 is untestable without DNA. The CDR3 extends over 16 amino acids. Germline-derived CDR1 and CDR2 are MDHEN and SYDVKM. The CDR3 protein is CASSLIQGWRQETQYF.

This chain connects TRBV7-3 to TRBJ2-3. The CDR3 is 14 amino acids. Germline loops: CDR1 SGHTA, CDR2 FQGTGA. The CDR3 loop is CASSLMDSTDTKYF.

CDR3: CSVEGGDSYEQYF. The V gene is TRBV29-1, the J gene TRBJ2-7. CDR1 is SQVTM and CDR2 is ANQGSEA in the germline V gene. There are 13 residues in the CDR3.